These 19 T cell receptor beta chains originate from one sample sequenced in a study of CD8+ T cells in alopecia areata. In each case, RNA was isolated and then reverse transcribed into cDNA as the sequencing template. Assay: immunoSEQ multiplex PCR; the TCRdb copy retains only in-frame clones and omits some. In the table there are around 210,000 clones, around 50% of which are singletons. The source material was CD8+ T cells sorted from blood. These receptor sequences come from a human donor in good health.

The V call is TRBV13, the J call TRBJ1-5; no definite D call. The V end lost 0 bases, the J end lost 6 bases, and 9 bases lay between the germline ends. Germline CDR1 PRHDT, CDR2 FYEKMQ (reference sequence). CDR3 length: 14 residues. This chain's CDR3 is CASSLGLQSQPQHF. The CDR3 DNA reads TGTGCCAGCAGCTTAGGTCTACAGAGTCAGCCCCAGCATTTT. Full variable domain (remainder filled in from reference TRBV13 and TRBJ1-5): AAGVIQSPRHLIKEKRETATLKCYPIPRHDTVYWYQQGPGQDPQFLISFYEKMQSDKGSIPDRFSAQQFSDYHSELNMSSLELGDSALYFCASSLGLQSQPQHFGDGTRLSIL.

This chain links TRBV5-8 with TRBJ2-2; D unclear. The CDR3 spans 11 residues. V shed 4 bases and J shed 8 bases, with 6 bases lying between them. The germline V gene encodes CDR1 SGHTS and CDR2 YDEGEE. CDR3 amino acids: CASSPGGELFF. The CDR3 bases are TGTGCCAGCAGCCCCGGGGGGGAGCTGTTTTTT.

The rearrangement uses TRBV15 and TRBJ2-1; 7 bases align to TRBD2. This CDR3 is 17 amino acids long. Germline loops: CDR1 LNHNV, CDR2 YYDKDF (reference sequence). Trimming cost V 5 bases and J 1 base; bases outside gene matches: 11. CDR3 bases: TGTGCCACCAGCTACGGACCGTCCGGGGGGTCCTACAATGAGCAGTTCTTC. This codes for CATSYGPSGGSYNEQFF.

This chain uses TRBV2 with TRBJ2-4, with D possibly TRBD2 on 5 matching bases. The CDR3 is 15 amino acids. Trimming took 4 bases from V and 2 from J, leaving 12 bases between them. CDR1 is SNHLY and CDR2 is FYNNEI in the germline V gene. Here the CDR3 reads CASSVRADSKNIQYF. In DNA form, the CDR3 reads TGTGCCAGCAGTGTCCGAGCGGACTCCAAAAACATTCAGTACTTC.

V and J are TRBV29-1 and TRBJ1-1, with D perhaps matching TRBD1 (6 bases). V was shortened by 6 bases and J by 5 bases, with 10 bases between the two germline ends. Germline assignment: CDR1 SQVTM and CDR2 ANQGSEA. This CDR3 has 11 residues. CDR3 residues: CSVGRGTEAFF. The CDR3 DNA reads TGCAGCGTAGGCAGGGGAACTGAAGCTTTCTTT.

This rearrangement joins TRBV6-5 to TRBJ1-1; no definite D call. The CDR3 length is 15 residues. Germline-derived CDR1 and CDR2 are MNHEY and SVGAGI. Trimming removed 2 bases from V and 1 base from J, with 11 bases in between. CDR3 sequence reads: CASSYVGEGNTEAFF. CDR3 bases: TGTGCCAGCAGTTACGTTGGGGAGGGGAACACTGAAGCTTTCTTT.

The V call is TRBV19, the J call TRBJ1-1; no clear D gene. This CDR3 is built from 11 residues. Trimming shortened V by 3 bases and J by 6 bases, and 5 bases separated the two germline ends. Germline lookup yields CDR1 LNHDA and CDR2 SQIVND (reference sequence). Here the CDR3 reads CASSIGAEAFF. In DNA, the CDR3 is TGTGCCAGTAGTATCGGGGCTGAAGCTTTCTTT.

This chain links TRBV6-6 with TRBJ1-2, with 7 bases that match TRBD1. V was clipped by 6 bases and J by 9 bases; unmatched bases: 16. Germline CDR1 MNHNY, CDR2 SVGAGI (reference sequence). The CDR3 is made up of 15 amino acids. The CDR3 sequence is CASSQQGKGGVSYTF. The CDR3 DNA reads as TGTGCCAGCAGCCAACAGGGGAAGGGTGGGGTCAGCTACACCTTC.

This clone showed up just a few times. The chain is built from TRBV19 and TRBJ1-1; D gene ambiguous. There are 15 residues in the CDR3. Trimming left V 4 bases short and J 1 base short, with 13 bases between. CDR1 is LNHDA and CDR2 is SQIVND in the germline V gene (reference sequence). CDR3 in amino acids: CASSNPWGSNTEAFF. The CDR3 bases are TGTGCCAGTAGTAACCCTTGGGGATCGAACACTGAAGCTTTCTTT.

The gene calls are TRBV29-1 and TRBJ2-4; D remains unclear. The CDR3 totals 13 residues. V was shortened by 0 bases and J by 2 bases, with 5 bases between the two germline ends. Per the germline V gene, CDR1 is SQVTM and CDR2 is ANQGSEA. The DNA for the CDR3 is TGCAGCGTTGAAGATGATTCCAAAAACATTCAGTACTTC. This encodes CSVEDDSKNIQYF.

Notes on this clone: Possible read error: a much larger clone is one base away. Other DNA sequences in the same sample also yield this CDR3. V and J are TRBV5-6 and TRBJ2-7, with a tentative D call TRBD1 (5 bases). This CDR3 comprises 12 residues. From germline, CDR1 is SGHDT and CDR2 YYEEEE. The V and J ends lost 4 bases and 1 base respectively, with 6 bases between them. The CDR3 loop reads CASSPGSYEQYF. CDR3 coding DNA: TGTGCCAGCAGCCCAGGGTCCTACGAGCAGTACTTC.

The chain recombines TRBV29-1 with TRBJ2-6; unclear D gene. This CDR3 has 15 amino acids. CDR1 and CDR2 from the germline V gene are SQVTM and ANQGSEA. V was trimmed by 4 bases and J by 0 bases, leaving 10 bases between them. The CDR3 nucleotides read TGCAGCGTTGCCGACCCGGGCTCTGGGGCCAACGTCCTGACTTTC. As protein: CSVADPGSGANVLTF.

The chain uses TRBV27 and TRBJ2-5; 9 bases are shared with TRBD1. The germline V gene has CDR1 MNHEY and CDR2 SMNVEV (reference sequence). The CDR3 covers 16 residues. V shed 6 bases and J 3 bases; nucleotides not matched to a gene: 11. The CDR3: CASSTYGDRAKETQYF. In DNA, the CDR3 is TGTGCCAGCAGCACGTACGGGGACAGGGCAAAAGAGACCCAGTACTTC.

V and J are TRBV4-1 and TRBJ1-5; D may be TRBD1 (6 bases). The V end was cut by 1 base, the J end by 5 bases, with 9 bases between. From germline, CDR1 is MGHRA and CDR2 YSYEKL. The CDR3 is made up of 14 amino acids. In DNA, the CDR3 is TGCGCCAGCAGCCAAGCCCCAGGGGATCAGCCCCAGCATTTT. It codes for CASSQAPGDQPQHF.

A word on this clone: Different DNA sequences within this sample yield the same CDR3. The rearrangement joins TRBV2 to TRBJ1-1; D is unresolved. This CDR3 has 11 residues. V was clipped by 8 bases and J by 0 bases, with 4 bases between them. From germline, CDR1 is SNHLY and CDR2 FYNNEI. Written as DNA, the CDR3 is TGTGCCAGCTCCTTGAACACTGAAGCTTTCTTT. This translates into CASSLNTEAFF.

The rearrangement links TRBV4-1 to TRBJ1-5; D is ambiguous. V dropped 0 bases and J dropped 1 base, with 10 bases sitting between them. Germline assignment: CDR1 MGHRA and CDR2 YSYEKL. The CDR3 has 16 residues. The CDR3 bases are TGCGCCAGCAGCCAAGAGCCGGTTATCAGCAATCAGCCCCAGCATTTT. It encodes CASSQEPVISNQPQHF.

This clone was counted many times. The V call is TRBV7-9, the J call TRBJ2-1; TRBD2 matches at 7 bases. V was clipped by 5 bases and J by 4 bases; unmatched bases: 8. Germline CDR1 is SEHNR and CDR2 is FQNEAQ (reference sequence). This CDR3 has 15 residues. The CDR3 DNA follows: TGTGCCAGCAGCATCAAGCGGGGCAGGTACAATGAGCAGTTCTTC. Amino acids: CASSIKRGRYNEQFF. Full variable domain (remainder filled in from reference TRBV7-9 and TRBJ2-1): DTGVSQNPRHKITKRGQNVTFRCDPISEHNRLYWYRQTLGQGPEFLTYFQNEAQLEKSRLLSDRFSAERPKGSFSTLEIQRTEQGDSAMYLCASSIKRGRYNEQFFGPGTRLTVL.

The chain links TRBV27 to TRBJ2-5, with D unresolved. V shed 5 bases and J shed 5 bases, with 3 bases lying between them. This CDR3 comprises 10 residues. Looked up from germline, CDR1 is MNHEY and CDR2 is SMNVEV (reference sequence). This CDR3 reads CASSPETQYF. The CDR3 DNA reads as TGTGCCAGCAGTCCGGAGACCCAGTACTTC.

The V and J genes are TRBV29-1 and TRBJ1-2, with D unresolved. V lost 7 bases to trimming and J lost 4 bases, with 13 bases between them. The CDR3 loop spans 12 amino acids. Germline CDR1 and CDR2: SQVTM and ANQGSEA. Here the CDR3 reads CSAVPNSYGYTF. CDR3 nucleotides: TGCAGCGCCGTACCTAATTCCTATGGCTACACCTTC.